The source of this TCR beta chain is a study of cytomegalovirus exposure and HLA in healthy donors. Whole-study context: Among about 380 genotyped donors, roughly 81% fell in the Caucasian-associated ancestry cluster.

Germline V gives CDR1 KGHSH, CDR2 LQKENI. CDR3 length: 17 amino acids. After removal of 6 bases from V and 3 bases from J, the junction contained 14 bases not matched to a gene. This PCR relied on a set of 60 Vbeta primers and 13 Jbeta primers. Some clones are missing from TCRdb's copy, which holds only in-frame ones; the method was immunoSEQ multiplex PCR. The table lists over 120,000 clones, 70% to 85% of them singletons. The TCR sequence derives from a man aged 25 to 40 in good health and CMV-seropositive. Sequenced: PBMCs. The chain carries TRBV18 and TRBJ2-1; 7 bases agree with TRBD2. The CDR3 spells CASSLGSSASGYNEQFF. CDR3 sequence (DNA): TGTGCCAGCTCCCTGGGCTCTTCGGCTAGCGGCTACAATGAGCAGTTCTTC.